The entry that follows covers one TCR beta chain sequence. The sample is drawn from a study of blood T cell repertoires in COVID-19. Looking at the study overall: The cDNA or gDNA used as material had been derived from T cells, B-cell-depleted T cells, or PBMCs.

Profiled with immunoSEQ multiplex PCR; TCRdb holds only in-frame clones, not every one. Here the sample spans roughly 80,000 clones, 88% being singletons. Sequencing was done on a sample of peripheral blood. This receptor was taken from a woman older than 75 with acute or convalescent COVID-19.

CDR3 in DNA: TGTGCCAGCAGCGCAAGACAGGGAGGAGCCTACGAGCAGTACTTC. Translated, it gives CASSARQGGAYEQYF. V and J are TRBV2 and TRBJ2-7; D possibly corresponds to TRBD1 (7 bases). In germline, CDR1 is SNHLY, CDR2 FYNNEI. The CDR3 is made up of 15 amino acids. V gave up 6 bases and J gave up 2 bases, with 17 bases separating them. The full variable domain, its missing parts supplied by reference TRBV2 and TRBJ2-7, is EPEVTQTPSHQVTQMGQEVILRCVPISNHLYFYWYRQILGQKVEFLVSFYNNEISEKSEIFDDQFSVERPDGSNFTLKIRSTKLEDSAMYFCASSARQGGAYEQYFGPGTRLTVT.